These 19 T cell receptor beta chains came from one sample sequenced in a study of blood T cell repertoires in COVID-19. Sequencing used immunoSEQ multiplex PCR; TCRdb keeps in-frame clones, though not all of them. The sample holds fewer than 250,000 clones, 70% to 90% seen once. What was sequenced was peripheral blood. These receptors came from a man in his fifties with acute or convalescent COVID-19.

This rearrangement joins TRBV11-2 to TRBJ1-1; perhaps TRBD1 as D (5 bases). Deletions cut 5 bases from V and 5 bases from J, with 9 bases between. Germline loops: CDR1 SGHAT, CDR2 FQNNGV. CDR3 length equals 12 residues. The CDR3: CASSREGTEAFF. The CDR3 nucleotides are TGTGCCAGCAGCCGGGAGGGGACTGAAGCTTTCTTT.

The chain couples TRBV6-5 to TRBJ1-1; 7 nucleotides match TRBD1. This CDR3 is built from 11 residues. Trimming at V came to 8 bases and at J to 10 bases, leaving 7 bases not matched to a gene. Germline CDR1 and CDR2: MNHEY and SVGAGI. The DNA of the CDR3 is TGTGCCAGCGAGACAGGGACGAGAGCTTTCTTT. Protein: CASETGTRAFF.

V gene TRBV30 combines with J gene TRBJ1-5; D is undetermined. The CDR3 has 16 amino acids. V was shortened by 3 bases and J by 2 bases, with 17 bases between the two germline ends. Per germline, CDR1 GTSNPN and CDR2 SVGIG (reference sequence). The CDR3 DNA reads as TGTGCCTGGAGGGCCCGCGGGTCCCTAGGCAATCAGCCCCAGCATTTT. Encoded protein: CAWRARGSLGNQPQHF. Drawing the rest from reference TRBV30 and TRBJ1-5, the complete variable domain is SQTIHQWPATLVQPVGSPLSLECTVEGTSNPNLYWYRQAAGRGLQLLFYSVGIGQISSEVPQNLSASRPQDRQFILSSKKLLLSDSGFYLCAWRARGSLGNQPQHFGDGTRLSIL.

This clone was seen more than once but under ten times. This chain uses TRBV13 with TRBJ1-1; perhaps TRBD1 as D (5 bases). The CDR3 extends over 12 amino acids. Trimming cost V 8 bases and J 1 base, with 8 bases left between them. The V gene's germline CDR1 is PRHDT and CDR2 FYEKMQ (reference sequence). Written as DNA, the CDR3 is TGTGCCAGCCTCACAGGGAACACTGAAGCTTTCTTT. Its translation is CASLTGNTEAFF.

The rearrangement joins TRBV18 to TRBJ2-5; D is unclear. Per germline, CDR1 KGHSH and CDR2 LQKENI. V was trimmed by 3 bases and J by 1 base, leaving 9 bases between them. This CDR3 has 14 residues. The DNA of the CDR3 is TGTGCCAGCTCACCTGGAGACTTCCAAGAGACCCAGTACTTC. It codes for CASSPGDFQETQYF. Full variable domain (outside the CDR3, taken from reference TRBV18 and TRBJ2-5): NAGVMQNPRHLVRRRGQEARLRCSPMKGHSHVYWYRQLPEEGLKFMVYLQKENIIDESGMPKERFSAEFPKEGPSILRIQQVVRGDSAAYFCASSPGDFQETQYFGPGTRLLVL.

The chain links TRBV2 to TRBJ1-5; D unclear. With 4 bases removed from V and 0 bases from J, the gap between germline ends came to 10 bases. This CDR3 has 15 residues. The germline CDR1 and CDR2 sequences are SNHLY and FYNNEI. CDR3 sequence (DNA): TGTGCCAGCAGTGTTGACAAGCTTAGCAATCAGCCCCAGCATTTT. Residues: CASSVDKLSNQPQHF.

The chain recombines TRBV5-8 with TRBJ1-5; 9 bases are a match to TRBD1. V trimming: 0 bases; J trimming: 4 bases; junction bases outside the gene matches: 5. The CDR3 spans 16 residues. Germline V gene sequence: CDR1 SGHTS, CDR2 YDEGEE. CDR3 region: CASSLDRGRGNQPQHF. The CDR3 nucleotides are TGTGCCAGCAGCTTGGACAGGGGGCGGGGTAATCAGCCCCAGCATTTT.

The J gene is TRBJ1-5, the V gene TRBV18, with a possible D match to TRBD1 (6 bases). CDR1 and CDR2 (germline): KGHSH, LQKENI. This CDR3 is built from 17 residues. V was trimmed by 3 bases and J by 3 bases, leaving 18 bases between them. The CDR3 protein is CASSPRDRQAPNQPQHF. The CDR3 DNA is TGTGCCAGCTCACCTCGGGATCGACAGGCCCCCAATCAGCCCCAGCATTTT.

V is TRBV5-6 and J is TRBJ1-5; D might be TRBD1 (5 bases). Germline V lookup: CDR1 SGHDT, CDR2 YYEEEE. V lost 4 bases and J 0 bases, leaving 8 bases between the germline ends. The CDR3 runs to 14 residues. Written as DNA, the CDR3 is TGTGCCAGCAGCCGGAGGGGTAGCAATCAGCCCCAGCATTTT. Its protein product is CASSRRGSNQPQHF.

The V call is TRBV5-6, the J call TRBJ1-6; D remains unclear. The CDR3 is 15 amino acids. Between the trimmed V and J ends, which lost 1 base and 7 bases, there was a span of 12 bases. CDR1 is SGHDT, CDR2 YYEEEE, per germline. The CDR3 here is CASSLSPSGNSPLHF. The DNA for the CDR3 is TGTGCCAGCAGCTTGTCGCCTAGCGGGAATTCACCCCTCCACTTT.

The chain combines TRBV7-8 with TRBJ1-4, with D possibly being TRBD1 (5 bases). V dropped 1 base and J dropped 0 bases, with 15 bases sitting between them. Germline values: CDR1 SGHVS, CDR2 FQNEAQ. This CDR3 is 18 amino acids long. The CDR3 is CASSLGRVSSATNEKLFF. The CDR3 region has the DNA TGTGCCAGCAGCTTAGGCAGGGTCTCCTCTGCAACTAATGAAAAACTGTTTTTT.

Only a few counts were recorded for this clone. This chain joins TRBV4-1 and TRBJ1-1; perhaps TRBD1 as D (5 bases). CDR1 is MGHRA, CDR2 YSYEKL, per germline. Trimming stripped 1 base from V and 3 bases from J, with 15 bases between. This CDR3 is 16 amino acids long. The CDR3 DNA follows: TGCGCCAGCAGCCAAGCCCAGGGCAGGGAGGACACTGAAGCTTTCTTT. This translates into CASSQAQGREDTEAFF.

This chain links TRBV7-9 with TRBJ2-7; D not certain. V lost 3 bases, J lost 0 bases, and 3 bases lay in between. Germline V gene sequence: CDR1 SEHNR, CDR2 FQNEAQ (reference sequence). This CDR3 region has 12 residues. The CDR3 reads CASSFGSYEQYF. For the CDR3, the DNA is TGTGCCAGCAGCTTCGGCTCCTACGAGCAGTACTTC.

The CDR3 sequence is CASSPRDTEAFF. CDR3 DNA: TGTGCCAGCAGCCCCAGGGATACTGAAGCTTTCTTT. The chain is built from TRBV5-5 and TRBJ1-1; a weak D match, TRBD1 (5 bases). Germline V lookup: CDR1 SGHKS, CDR2 YYEKEE (reference sequence). Trimming stripped 4 bases from V and 5 bases from J, with 9 bases between. The CDR3 is 12 residues long. Variable domain in full (rest from reference TRBV5-5 and TRBJ1-1): DAGVTQSPTHLIKTRGQQVTLRCSPISGHKSVSWYQQVLGQGPQFIFQYYEKEERGRGNFPDRFSARQFPNYSSELNVNALLLGDSALYLCASSPRDTEAFFGQGTRLTVV.

In this sample, this clone turned up many times. The chain links TRBV18 to TRBJ1-4; D is perhaps TRBD1 (5 bases). V lost 2 bases, J lost 2 bases, and 9 bases lay in between. There are 15 residues in the CDR3. Germline V gene data show CDR1 as KGHSH and CDR2 as LQKENI. CDR3: CASSPNQGTNEKLFF. The CDR3 DNA is TGTGCCAGCTCACCAAACCAGGGTACTAATGAAAAACTGTTTTTT. Based on the CDR3 plus reference TRBV18 and TRBJ1-4, the full variable domain is NAGVMQNPRHLVRRRGQEARLRCSPMKGHSHVYWYRQLPEEGLKFMVYLQKENIIDESGMPKERFSAEFPKEGPSILRIQQVVRGDSAAYFCASSPNQGTNEKLFFGSGTQLSVL.

The chain links TRBV4-1 to TRBJ1-6; no firm D call. The germline V gene encodes CDR1 MGHRA and CDR2 YSYEKL. The CDR3 is 15 residues long. V lost 3 bases, J lost 4 bases, and 10 bases lay in between. The CDR3 nucleotides read TGCGCCAGCAGCCATTCCGGGATTTATAATTCACCCCTCCACTTT. Translating gives CASSHSGIYNSPLHF.

V usage is TRBV5-5 and J usage is TRBJ1-4, with 12 bases that match TRBD1. CDR3 length: 15 amino acids. J lost 8 bases, V lost 4 bases, and 6 bases had no gene match. Looked up from germline, CDR1 is SGHKS and CDR2 is YYEKEE (reference sequence). DNA for the CDR3: TGTGCCAGCAGCGCAGGTGGGACAGGGGGCGAAAAACTGTTTTTT. Translating it yields CASSAGGTGGEKLFF.

This sequence joins TRBV6-2 or TRBV6-3 and TRBJ2-7, with D unresolved. V was pared by 2 bases and J by 3 bases, with 14 bases between. Germline V gene data show CDR1 as MNHEY and CDR2 as SVGEGT. CDR3 length: 15 residues. This chain's CDR3 is CASSYEVIGLYEQYF. The CDR3 DNA follows: TGTGCCAGCAGTTACGAGGTAATAGGTCTCTACGAGCAGTACTTC.

The rearrangement joins TRBV7-9 to TRBJ1-5, with D tentatively TRBD1 (5 bases). The ends were cut back, 5 bases at V and 8 bases at J, with 10 bases in the middle. Germline V gene data show CDR1 as SEHNR and CDR2 as FQNEAQ (reference sequence). The CDR3 runs to 12 residues. The CDR3 DNA follows: TGTGCCAGCAGCGGTCAGGGAAAGCCCCAGCATTTT. As protein: CASSGQGKPQHF.